The 19 T cell receptor beta chains given below trace back to one sample, sequenced in a study of cytomegalovirus exposure and HLA in healthy donors. The PCR ran on 60 Vbeta and 13 Jbeta primers. Sequencing was performed with immunoSEQ multiplex PCR; in TCRdb, only in-frame clones are kept and a portion is missing. Here the sample spans some 140,000 clones, 60% to 80% being singletons. The sequencing input was PBMCs. Receptors were obtained from a man aged 30 to 39 in good health and CMV-seropositive.

The V and J genes are TRBV4-2 and TRBJ2-3, with D tentatively TRBD2 (6 bases). V gave up 1 base and J gave up 11 bases, with 10 bases separating them. Germline values: CDR1 LGHNA, CDR2 YNFKEQ. The CDR3 is made up of 12 amino acids. Here the CDR3 reads CASSQVGTGQYF. The CDR3 nucleotides read TGTGCCAGCAGCCAAGTGGGGACTGGGCAGTATTTT.

CDR3 sequence (DNA): TGTGCCAGCAGTCCCCCAGGGCACGGAAACACCATATATTTT. Translation: CASSPPGHGNTIYF. This chain uses TRBV6-5 with TRBJ1-3, with D possibly TRBD1 on 5 matching bases. The CDR3 loop spans 14 amino acids. Trimming took off 5 bases at V and 4 bases at J, with 12 bases between the two ends. Germline lookup yields CDR1 MNHEY and CDR2 SVGAGI.

V usage is TRBV4-2 and J usage is TRBJ2-1; 11 nucleotides match TRBD2. Germline CDR1 LGHNA, CDR2 YNFKEQ. V gave up 1 base and J gave up 5 bases; unmatched junction bases: 13. The CDR3 runs 19 residues. The CDR3 nucleotides read TGTGCCAGCAGCCAAGTTTGGGGACTAGCGGAAACATACAACAATGAGCAGTTCTTC. This translates into CASSQVWGLAETYNNEQFF.

The chain links TRBV19 to TRBJ2-5, with 11 bases matching TRBD2. Looked up from germline, CDR1 is LNHDA and CDR2 is SQIVND (reference sequence). Unmatched junction bases numbered 6, after V lost 4 bases and J lost 5 bases. The CDR3 loop spans 15 amino acids. CDR3 loop: CASSTILAGDETQYF. As DNA, the CDR3 is TGTGCCAGTAGTACCATACTAGCGGGAGACGAGACCCAGTACTTC. Combining the CDR3 with reference TRBV19 and TRBJ2-5 gives the whole variable domain DGGITQSPKYLFRKEGQNVTLSCEQNLNHDAMYWYRQDPGQGLRLIYYSQIVNDFQKGDIAEGYSVSREKKESFPLTVTSAQKNPTAFYLCASSTILAGDETQYFGPGTRLLVL.

This rearrangement joins TRBV5-4 to TRBJ2-6; D is uncertain. Germline-derived CDR1 and CDR2 are SGHNT and YYREEE (reference sequence). The CDR3 has 15 amino acids. V gave up 4 bases and J gave up 4 bases, with 12 bases separating them. CDR3: CASSLGRSGANVLTF. The CDR3 DNA is TGTGCCAGCAGCCTAGGAAGGAGCGGGGCCAACGTCCTGACTTTC. Using reference TRBV5-4 and TRBJ2-6 for the parts outside the CDR3, the full variable domain is ETGVTQSPTHLIKTRGQQVTLRCSSQSGHNTVSWYQQALGQGPQFIFQYYREEENGRGNFPPRFSGLQFPNYSSELNVNALELDDSALYLCASSLGRSGANVLTFGAGSRLTVL.

Regarding this clone: Additional DNA sequences in this sample encode the identical CDR3. This chain joins TRBV5-6 and TRBJ2-1; a weak D match, TRBD1 (5 bases). V lost 4 bases, J lost 1 base, and 6 bases lay in between. CDR3 length: 13 amino acids. Germline V gene sequence: CDR1 SGHDT, CDR2 YYEEEE. Written as DNA, the CDR3 is TGTGCCAGCAGCCCAGGGTCCTACAATGAGCAGTTCTTC. It encodes CASSPGSYNEQFF.

This clone was picked up a small number of times. This sample includes further DNA sequences coding for the same CDR3. The chain combines TRBV6-5 with TRBJ2-7; 10 bases are a match to TRBD1. Germline values: CDR1 MNHEY, CDR2 SVGAGI. The CDR3 consists of 14 residues. Unmatched junction bases numbered 5, after V lost 5 bases and J lost 4 bases. The CDR3 sequence is CASSNRDRGYEQYF. The CDR3 nucleotides read TGTGCCAGCAGTAACCGGGACAGGGGTTACGAGCAGTACTTC.

This chain uses TRBV28 with TRBJ2-7, with 9 bases fitting TRBD2. The CDR3 runs to 20 residues. Germline V lookup: CDR1 MDHEN, CDR2 SYDVKM. The V gene end was trimmed by 4 bases and the J gene end by 1 base; junction bases not matched to a gene: 20. The CDR3 loop is CASSSLGGGREFTGSYEQYF. Here the CDR3 DNA reads TGTGCCAGCAGTTCACTTGGAGGCGGGAGGGAATTTACCGGATCCTACGAGCAGTACTTC.

This clone showed up just once. The chain combines TRBV4-2 with TRBJ2-7; 7 bases fit TRBD2. Germline CDR1 reads LGHNA; CDR2 reads YNFKEQ. This CDR3 region has 13 residues. Trimming took 3 bases from V and 5 from J; bases not matched to a gene: 4. The CDR3 protein is CASSHGLVDEQYF. The DNA for the CDR3 is TGTGCCAGCAGCCACGGACTAGTTGACGAGCAGTACTTC.

The gene calls are TRBV2 and TRBJ2-1, with 7 positions matching TRBD2. Germline CDR1 reads SNHLY; CDR2 reads FYNNEI. The V and J ends lost 5 bases and 6 bases, in that order; junction bases with no gene match: 7. The CDR3 covers 14 residues. The CDR3 DNA follows: TGTGCCAGCAGTCCGGGAGGAAGGGGCAATGAGCAGTTCTTC. It encodes CASSPGGRGNEQFF.

The chain recombines TRBV7-4 with TRBJ2-7; the D is unclear. CDR3 size: 14 residues. Germline V lookup: CDR1 SGHVT, CDR2 SQSDAQ. V lost 5 bases, J lost 0 bases, and 11 bases lay in between. The CDR3 region is CASSIYSNSYEQYF. CDR3 bases: TGTGCCAGCAGCATATATAGTAACTCCTACGAGCAGTACTTC.

The rearrangement uses TRBV11-3 and TRBJ2-2; D is ambiguous. The CDR3 is 13 amino acids. CDR1 and CDR2 (germline): SGHNT, YENEEA. Trimming took off 8 bases at V and 5 bases at J, with 12 bases between the two ends. This CDR3 is CASGRQATGELFF. CDR3 coding DNA: TGTGCCAGCGGCCGCCAGGCGACCGGGGAGCTGTTTTTT. The full variable domain, rest sourced from reference TRBV11-3 and TRBJ2-2, is EAGVVQSPRYKIIEKKQPVAFWCNPISGHNTLYWYLQNLGQGPELLIRYENEEAVDDSQLPKDRFSAERLKGVDSTLKIQPAELGDSAVYLCASGRQATGELFFGEGSRLTVL.

This chain joins TRBV7-9 and TRBJ2-7, with 8 bases aligning to TRBD1. Germline CDR1 SEHNR, CDR2 FQNEAQ (reference sequence). Losses at the gene ends were 5 bases for V and 3 bases for J; bases not matched to a gene: 18. This CDR3 contains 18 residues. CDR3 in amino acids: CASSHKLRQGTQGYEQYF. CDR3 sequence (DNA): TGTGCCAGCAGCCATAAATTGAGACAGGGGACTCAAGGCTACGAGCAGTACTTC.

The V gene is TRBV5-1, the J gene TRBJ2-7; TRBD1 matches at 11 bases. The trim removed 4 bases at V and 4 bases at J, leaving 7 bases unmatched. This CDR3 has 15 residues. Germline CDR1 and CDR2: SGHRS and YFSETQ. The CDR3, as DNA: TGCGCCAGCAGCAACGGGGGGACAGGGGGGTACGAGCAGTACTTC. Translating gives CASSNGGTGGYEQYF.

The DNA of the CDR3 is TGTGCCAGCAGCCCCGAGGAAGCGGGCGCGGGGTCTGATGGCTACACCTTC. It codes for CASSPEEAGAGSDGYTF. This sequence joins TRBV7-8 and TRBJ1-2; D is undetermined. Per germline, CDR1 SGHVS and CDR2 FQNEAQ. The CDR3 contains 17 residues. With 5 bases removed from V and 6 bases from J, the gap between germline ends came to 25 bases.

V gene TRBV2 combines with J gene TRBJ1-1; 9 nucleotides agree with TRBD1. The CDR3 extends over 12 amino acids. The germline gives CDR1 SNHLY, CDR2 FYNNEI. Trimming cost V 11 bases and J 0 bases; bases outside gene matches: 1. The CDR3 DNA follows: TGTGCCGGACAGGGGATGAACACTGAAGCTTTCTTT. Its protein product is CAGQGMNTEAFF.

The rearrangement links TRBV11-2 to TRBJ1-3; 8 nucleotides line up with TRBD1. Germline V lookup: CDR1 SGHAT, CDR2 FQNNGV. The CDR3 runs 19 residues. Losses at the gene ends were 5 bases for V and 0 bases for J; bases not matched to a gene: 15. The CDR3 DNA follows: TGTGCCAGCAGCACTAGCGTGACAGGGGCTTATCTCTCTGGAAACACCATATATTTT. Protein sequence: CASSTSVTGAYLSGNTIYF.

The genes are TRBV15 and TRBJ1-4, with D possibly matching TRBD1 (5 bases). The germline gives CDR1 LNHNV, CDR2 YYDKDF (reference sequence). Trimming shortened V by 0 bases and J by 4 bases, and 12 bases separated the two germline ends. The CDR3 is 16 amino acids. CDR3 nucleotides: TGTGCCACCAGCAGAGATAATGGGGCCATTAATGAAAAACTGTTTTTT. The encoded protein is CATSRDNGAINEKLFF.

The table lists this clone with a count of one. This sequence joins TRBV15 and TRBJ2-2, with TRBD1 identical over 8 bases. CDR1 and CDR2 (germline): LNHNV, YYDKDF (reference sequence). The CDR3 runs to 18 residues. V shed 4 bases and J 5 bases; nucleotides not matched to a gene: 15. DNA of the CDR3: TGTGCCACCAGCAATCCGTTCTTAGGCAGGGGGCCGACCGGGGAGCTGTTTTTT. It translates to CATSNPFLGRGPTGELFF.